The 5 T cell receptor beta chains below were found in one sample sequenced in a study of blood T cell repertoires in COVID-19. Method: immunoSEQ multiplex PCR; TCRdb's copy keeps in-frame clones and lacks some. In the table there are around 68,000 clones, over 85% of which are singletons. Sequencing was done on a sample of peripheral blood. The receptors derive from a man between 65 and 79 years old with active COVID-19.

V and J are TRBV11-2 and TRBJ2-2, with D perhaps TRBD1 (5 bases). The CDR3 has 16 amino acids. Germline V lookup: CDR1 SGHAT, CDR2 FQNNGV. The V end lost 1 base, the J end lost 0 bases, and 9 bases lay between the germline ends. The CDR3 loop reads CASSLVGVTNTGELFF. DNA of the CDR3: TGTGCCAGCAGCTTAGTAGGGGTTACGAACACCGGGGAGCTGTTTTTT.

This clone was recorded only once. The chain carries TRBV10-3 and TRBJ2-1; 7 bases match TRBD1. The CDR3 is 16 residues long. Germline CDR1 ENHRY, CDR2 SYGVKD. Germline trimming cut 6 bases from V and 0 bases from J; bases unmatched to any gene: 8. CDR3 in DNA: TGTGCCATCAGCCCTGACAGGGAAAGCTCCTACAATGAGCAGTTCTTC. Protein sequence: CAISPDRESSYNEQFF.

The chain combines TRBV5-1 with TRBJ1-1, with D possibly being TRBD1 (6 bases). The CDR3 sequence is 15 residues long. The V gene lost 0 bases and the J gene lost 1 base, with 10 bases spanning the gap. Germline V gene sequence: CDR1 SGHRS, CDR2 YFSETQ. CDR3 amino acids: CASSLEGGRNTEAFF. The CDR3 region has the DNA TGCGCCAGCAGCTTGGAGGGGGGGCGGAACACTGAAGCTTTCTTT.

This clone has just one count. The gene calls are TRBV18 and TRBJ2-7, with TRBD1 identical over 7 bases. Germline trimming cut 4 bases from V and 2 bases from J; bases unmatched to any gene: 5. Germline CDR1 reads KGHSH; CDR2 reads LQKENI. The CDR3 covers 14 residues. CDR3 in DNA: TGTGCCAGCTCACTCCGGGACAGCGCCTACGAGCAGTACTTC. As protein: CASSLRDSAYEQYF.

The V and J genes are TRBV19 and TRBJ2-2, with 12 bases identical to TRBD1. From germline, CDR1 is LNHDA and CDR2 SQIVND (reference sequence). This CDR3 spans 16 amino acids. V trimming: 5 bases; J trimming: 5 bases; junction bases outside the gene matches: 6. The CDR3 DNA is TGTGCCAGTAGTGGGACAGGGGGCTGGGTGACCGGGGAGCTGTTTTTT. This encodes CASSGTGGWVTGELFF.